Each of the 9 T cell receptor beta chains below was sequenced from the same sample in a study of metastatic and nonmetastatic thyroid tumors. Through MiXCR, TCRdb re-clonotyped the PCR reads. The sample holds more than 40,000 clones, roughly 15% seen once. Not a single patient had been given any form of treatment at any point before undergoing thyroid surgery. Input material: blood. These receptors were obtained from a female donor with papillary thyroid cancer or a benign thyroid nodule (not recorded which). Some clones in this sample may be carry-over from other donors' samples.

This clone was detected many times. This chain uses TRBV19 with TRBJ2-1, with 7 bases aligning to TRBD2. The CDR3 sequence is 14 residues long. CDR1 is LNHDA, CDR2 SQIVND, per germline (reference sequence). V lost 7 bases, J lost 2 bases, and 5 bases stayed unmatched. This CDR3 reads CASTVGLAYNEQFF. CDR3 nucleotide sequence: TGTGCCAGTACGGTAGGACTAGCCTACAATGAGCAGTTCTTC.

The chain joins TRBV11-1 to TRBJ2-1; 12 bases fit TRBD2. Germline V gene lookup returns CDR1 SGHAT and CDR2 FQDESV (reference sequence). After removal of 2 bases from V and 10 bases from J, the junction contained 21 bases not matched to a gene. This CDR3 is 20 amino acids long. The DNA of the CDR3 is TGTGCCAGCAGCTTAAAGGGGGTGGGGACATCGACTAGCGGGAGCGGAGAGCAGTTCTTC. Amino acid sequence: CASSLKGVGTSTSGSGEQFF.

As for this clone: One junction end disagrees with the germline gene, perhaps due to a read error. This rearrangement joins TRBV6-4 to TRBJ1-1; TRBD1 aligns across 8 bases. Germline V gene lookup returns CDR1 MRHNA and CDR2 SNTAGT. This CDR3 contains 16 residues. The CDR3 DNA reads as TGCGCCAGCAGACCAGTGACAGGGGTGGGAAGCACTGAAGCTTTCTTT. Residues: CASRPVTGVGSTEAFF.

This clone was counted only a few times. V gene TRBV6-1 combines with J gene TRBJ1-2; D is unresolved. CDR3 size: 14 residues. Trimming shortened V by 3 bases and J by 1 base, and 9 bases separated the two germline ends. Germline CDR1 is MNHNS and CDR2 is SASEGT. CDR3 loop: CASSEGARNYGYTF. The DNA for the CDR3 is TGTGCCAGCAGTGAGGGAGCCCGTAACTATGGCTACACCTTC.

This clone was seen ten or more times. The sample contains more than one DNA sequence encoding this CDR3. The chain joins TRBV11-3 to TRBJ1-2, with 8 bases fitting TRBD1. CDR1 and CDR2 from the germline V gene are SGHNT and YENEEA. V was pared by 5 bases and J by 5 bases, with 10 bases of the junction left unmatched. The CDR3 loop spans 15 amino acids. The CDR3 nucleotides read TGTGCCAGCAGCGTCCCCGGGACAGGCGCTTATGGCTACACCTTC. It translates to CASSVPGTGAYGYTF.

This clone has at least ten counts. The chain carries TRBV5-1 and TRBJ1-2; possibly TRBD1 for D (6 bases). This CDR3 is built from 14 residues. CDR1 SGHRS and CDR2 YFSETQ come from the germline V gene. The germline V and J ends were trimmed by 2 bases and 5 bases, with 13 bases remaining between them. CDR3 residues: CASSLQGFRYGYTF. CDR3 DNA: TGCGCCAGCAGCTTACAGGGATTTCGGTATGGCTACACCTTC.

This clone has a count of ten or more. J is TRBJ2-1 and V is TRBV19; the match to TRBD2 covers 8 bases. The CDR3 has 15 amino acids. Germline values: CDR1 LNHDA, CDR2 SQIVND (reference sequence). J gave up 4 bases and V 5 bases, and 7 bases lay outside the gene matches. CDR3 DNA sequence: TGTGCCAGTAGTGCCCTCACTAGCGGATACAATGAGCAGTTCTTC. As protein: CASSALTSGYNEQFF.

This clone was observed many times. CDR3: CASSLAPSGNYEQYF. In DNA, the CDR3 is TGCGCCAGCAGCTTGGCTCCTAGCGGGAACTACGAGCAGTACTTC. The V call is TRBV5-1, the J call TRBJ2-7, with 9 bases lining up with TRBD2. Losses at the gene ends were 0 bases for V and 3 bases for J; bases not matched to a gene: 4. Looked up from germline, CDR1 is SGHRS and CDR2 is YFSETQ. The length of the CDR3 is 15 residues.

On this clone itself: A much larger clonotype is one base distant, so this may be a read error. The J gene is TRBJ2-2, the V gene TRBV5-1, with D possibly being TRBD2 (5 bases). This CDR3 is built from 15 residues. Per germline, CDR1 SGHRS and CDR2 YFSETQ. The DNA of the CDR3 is TGCGCCAGCAGCGGCAGGTCCTTACTCACCGGGGAGCCGTTTTTT. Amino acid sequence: CASSGRSLLTGEPFF.